The rows below give T cell receptor beta chains drawn from one sample of a study of T cells in Graves' hyperthyroidism and ophthalmopathy. TCRdb fed the multiplex PCR reads into MiXCR, producing one record per CDR3 protein. This sample has some 560,000 distinct CDR3 sequences, with 15% to 19% found just once. Input material: blood. The receptor set was obtained from a woman aged 30 to 39 with Graves' hyperthyroidism. The CDR3 runs from the conserved cysteine through the conserved F or W. Some rows mark clone size as missing; the rest say once, few, many or name a class of expanded clone.

clone size	V gene	J gene	CDR3 protein
.	TRBV6-6	TRBJ2-3	CASSYYYPGLTDTQYF
many	TRBV2	TRBJ1-5	CASKEGAQPQHF
.	TRBV4-2	TRBJ2-3	CASSQAKLAGADTQYF
many	TRBV28	TRBJ2-1	CASSLIGRFNSEQFF
many	TRBV27	TRBJ2-1	CASSLTGTSRNNEQFF
.	TRBV5-1	TRBJ1-6	CASSLDGQANSPLHF
few	TRBV20-1	TRBJ1-5	CSVGQGVSQPQHF
.	TRBV7-9	TRBJ2-7	CASSLQGAGAQHPYEQYF
.	TRBV9	TRBJ1-2	CASSVAPGGGYGYTF
few	TRBV9	TRBJ2-3	CASSLQTSDFTDTQYF